The clone carrying this T cell receptor beta chain was observed a single time. Its specificity is unknown. Sample-barcoded 5' priming and a J-beta primer mix drove a second PCR of about 6 to 12 cycles. TCRdb itself ran the 5' RACE reads through MiXCR, one entry per CDR3 protein. Of around 1.5 million distinct CDR3 sequences listed, around 59% are singletons. The record originates from a study of blood T cells in healthy people across ages. Findings of the study overall: Strongly correlated with naive T cell percentage was TCR beta diversity.

V shed 2 bases and J shed 0 bases, with 13 bases lying between them. Germline V gives CDR1 LGHNA, CDR2 YSLEER. This CDR3 is built from 16 residues. Donors each provided about 9.5 milliliters of peripheral blood. Isolation per sample recovered at least 7 million PBMCs. V gene TRBV4-3 combines with J gene TRBJ1-1; D is unresolved. This receptor was taken from a man in his late teens or twenties in good health. Sequenced material: blood. CDR3: CASSQLRAALNTEAFF. In DNA form, the CDR3 reads TGCGCCAGCAGCCAACTGAGAGCCGCTCTGAACACTGAAGCTTTCTTT.